The 4 T cell receptor beta chains in this list originate from one sample, sequenced in a study of CD8+CD57+ T cells in acquired aplastic anemia. The TCR beta profiling, which covered VDJ combination and CDR3 sequence, was carried out using genomic DNA as the template. MiXCR, run by TCRdb on the reads, gives a single entry per CDR3 protein. The table includes about half a million distinct CDR3 sequences, more than 25% detected once. Sequenced patients had shown CD8+CD57+ cell expansion by flow cytometry. Sequenced material: sorted CD4+, CD8+, or CD8+CD57+ T cells (not recorded which) from PBMCs. The receptors derive from a human donor with aplastic anemia.

The table lists this clonotype with a few counts. The chain combines TRBV5-1 with TRBJ1-1, with 9 bases matching TRBD1. Germline CDR1 and CDR2: SGHRS and YFSETQ. CDR3 length equals 15 residues. With V trimmed by 4 bases and J by 0 bases, 4 bases remained unmatched. The CDR3: CASSKGQGLNTEAFF. The CDR3 region has the DNA TGCGCCAGCAGCAAAGGACAGGGGTTGAACACTGAAGCTTTCTTT.

This chain uses TRBV7-8 with TRBJ2-1; 8 bases line up with TRBD2. Germline trimming cut 6 bases from V and 7 bases from J; bases unmatched to any gene: 8. This CDR3 contains 14 residues. In germline, CDR1 is SGHVS, CDR2 FQNEAQ. The CDR3 DNA follows: TGTGCCAGCAGACGGGGGGGCGTTACAAATGAGCAGTTCTTC. This sequence encodes CASRRGGVTNEQFF.

The gene calls are TRBV19 and TRBJ1-1; D not resolved. The V end was cut by 8 bases, the J end by 0 bases, with 13 bases between. Looked up from germline, CDR1 is LNHDA and CDR2 is SQIVND (reference sequence). The CDR3 length is 14 residues. The CDR3 loop reads CASRSDTMNTEAFF. In nucleotides, the CDR3 is TGTGCCAGTCGCAGTGACACTATGAACACTGAAGCTTTCTTT.

This rearrangement joins TRBV10-2 to TRBJ1-5; 7 nucleotides agree with TRBD1. Germline trimming cut 5 bases from V and 9 bases from J; bases unmatched to any gene: 10. Per the germline V gene, CDR1 is WSHSY and CDR2 is SAAADI. The CDR3 is made up of 14 amino acids. The CDR3 DNA is TGCGCCAGCAGTACCGACAGGGAGTCTGGGCCCCAGCATTTT. As protein: CASSTDRESGPQHF.